The rows below give T cell receptor beta chains drawn from one sample of a study of ipilimumab plus nivolumab after autologous stem cell transplantation. Here immunoSEQ multiplex PCR was the method, and the copy in TCRdb shows in-frame clones only, minus some. There are about 83,000 clones in the sample; 83% occur only once, and approximately 2.2% lies in the top ten. The sample consisted of PBMCs, taken in a trial of ipilimumab plus nivolumab as post-transplant consolidation. These receptors were obtained from a male donor with diffuse large B-cell lymphoma. Each CDR3 is given with its conserved first and last residue. The D gene is left open where the match is weak. Where a row states a size, it is once, few, many or the class of an expanded clone; other rows omit it.

clone size	J gene	V gene	D gene	CDR3 protein	CDR3 DNA
-	TRBJ2-2	TRBV5-1	-	CASSGTHNTGELFF	TGCGCCAGCTCCGGGACACATAACACCGGGGAGCTGTTTTTT
-	TRBJ2-3	TRBV19	TRBD1	CASSPGTEPHTQYF	TGTGCCAGTAGCCCCGGGACAGAACCCCATACGCAGTATTTT
-	TRBJ2-3	TRBV7-2	-	CASSPRLSVNTQYF	TGTGCCAGCAGCCCCCGACTATCAGTGAATACGCAGTATTTT
few	TRBJ2-3	TRBV5-1	TRBD1	CASSLRTSGQGSTDTQYF	TGCGCCAGCAGCCTAAGAACGTCGGGACAGGGTAGCACAGATACGCAGTATTTT
-	TRBJ2-3	TRBV5-1	-	CASSVNPGTISTDTQYF	TGCGCCAGCAGCGTAAATCCGGGAACCATTAGCACAGATACGCAGTATTTT
-	TRBJ2-1	TRBV6-6	-	CASSEGGSYNEQFF	TGTGCCAGCAGTGAGGGGGGCTCCTACAATGAGCAGTTCTTC
-	TRBJ1-2	TRBV29-1	-	CSVEFWVGSYGYTF	TGCAGCGTTGAATTTTGGGTTGGAAGCTATGGCTACACCTTC
-	TRBJ1-1	TRBV7-9	-	CASSLEGAGRTEAFF	TGTGCCAGCAGCTTAGAAGGTGCGGGAAGGACTGAAGCTTTCTTT
-	TRBJ2-1	TRBV18	-	CASSPGGPGEQFF	TGTGCCAGCTCACCCGGGGGCCCCGGGGAGCAGTTCTTC
-	TRBJ2-7	TRBV5-5	TRBD1	CASSTSTGNEQYF	TGTGCCAGCAGCACTTCGACAGGGAACGAGCAGTACTTC
-	TRBJ1-2	TRBV6-5	TRBD1	CASRAGTGAYYGYTF	TGTGCCAGCAGAGCCGGGACAGGCGCGTACTATGGCTACACCTTC
-	TRBJ2-7	TRBV6-5	-	CASSPTYQLYEQYF	TGTGCCAGCAGTCCCACGTACCAACTCTACGAGCAGTACTTC
-	TRBJ2-3	TRBV6-1	TRBD2	CASRELAGGGTDTQYF	TGTGCCAGCAGGGAACTAGCGGGGGGAGGTACAGATACGCAGTATTTT
-	TRBJ2-2	TRBV5-8	-	CASNRERRTGELFF	TGTGCCAGCAACCGGGAGAGAAGGACCGGGGAGCTGTTTTTT
-	TRBJ2-2	TRBV19	-	CASSIPLAGLTGELFF	TGTGCCAGTAGTATCCCGCTGGCAGGGCTCACCGGGGAGCTGTTTTTT
few	TRBJ1-2	TRBV28	-	CASSKGHGSYTF	TGTGCCAGCAGTAAGGGACATGGGTCCTACACCTTC
-	TRBJ2-3	TRBV9	-	CASSVDYTTDTQYF	TGTGCCAGCAGCGTAGATTATACGACAGATACGCAGTATTTT
-	TRBJ2-1	TRBV5-1	TRBD2	CASTLGGGGTYNEQFF	TGCGCCAGCACCTTAGGAGGCGGGGGGACCTACAATGAGCAGTTCTTC
-	TRBJ1-2	TRBV20-1	-	CSPGAYYGYTF	TGCAGCCCAGGGGCTTACTATGGCTACACCTTC
-	TRBJ1-1	TRBV4-3	TRBD1	CASSQEGRGDTEAFF	TGCGCCAGCAGCCAAGAGGGCAGGGGGGACACTGAAGCTTTCTTT
-	TRBJ2-1	TRBV5-1	TRBD2	CASSPPGVAGGLDEQFF	TGCGCCAGCAGCCCGCCGGGGGTAGCGGGGGGGCTGGATGAGCAGTTCTTC
-	TRBJ1-2	TRBV6-6	-	CASRRTGWYGYTF	TGTGCCAGCAGACGCACAGGGTGGTATGGCTACACCTTC
-	TRBJ1-5	TRBV5-8	TRBD1	CASSLRQGYQPQHF	TGTGCCAGCAGCCTTAGACAGGGGTATCAGCCCCAGCATTTT
few	TRBJ2-3	TRBV5-1	-	CASSPGTNPATDTQYF	TGCGCCAGCAGCCCCGGGACAAATCCTGCCACAGATACGCAGTATTTT
many	TRBJ1-5	TRBV19	-	CASKGEAANNQPQHF	TGTGCCAGTAAAGGGGAAGCAGCCAACAATCAGCCCCAGCATTTT
few	TRBJ2-5	TRBV5-1	TRBD1	CASSLDRGRQGNQYF	TGCGCCAGCAGCTTGGACAGGGGGCGCCAGGGGAACCAGTACTTC
-	TRBJ1-3	TRBV2	-	CASRGTSSGNTIYF	TGTGCCAGCAGGGGGACGAGCTCTGGAAACACCATATATTTT
-	TRBJ2-5	TRBV30	-	CASGDIDETQYF	TGTGCCTCTGGGGACATTGATGAGACCCAGTACTTC
-	TRBJ2-3	TRBV6-5	-	CASRFRASTDTQYF	TGTGCCAGCAGGTTCCGGGCTAGCACAGATACGCAGTATTTT
-	TRBJ2-1	TRBV5-1	TRBD1	CASSKYRGRSYNEQFF	TGCGCCAGCAGCAAGTACAGGGGTAGGTCCTACAATGAGCAGTTCTTC
-	TRBJ1-2	TRBV19	-	CASNLREGRVGYTF	TGTGCCAGTAACTTGAGGGAGGGCCGTGTGGGCTACACCTTC
-	TRBJ2-6	TRBV6-5	-	CASGSRASGANVLTF	TGTGCCAGCGGGTCGAGAGCTTCGGGGGCCAACGTCCTGACTTTC
-	TRBJ1-2	TRBV15	-	CATRHGAAIGYTF	TGTGCCACCAGGCATGGTGCTGCTATCGGCTACACCTTC
-	TRBJ2-5	TRBV5-1	TRBD2	CASSYGTSGGPTQETQYF	TGCGCCAGCAGCTATGGGACTAGCGGGGGGCCGACCCAAGAGACCCAGTACTTC
-	TRBJ2-7	TRBV7-8	-	CASSLVGGESYEQYF	TGTGCCAGCAGCTTAGTGGGGGGTGAAAGCTACGAGCAGTACTTC
-	TRBJ2-1	TRBV10-3	-	CAISDSSRPFF	TGTGCCATCAGCGACTCCTCCCGGCCGTTCTTC
once	TRBJ1-4	TRBV19	TRBD1	CASRTGLTNEKLFF	TGTGCCAGTAGGACAGGGCTTACTAATGAAAAACTGTTTTTT
-	TRBJ1-5	TRBV5-1	TRBD1	CASSQGQGNQPQHF	TGCGCCAGCAGCCAGGGACAGGGTAATCAGCCCCAGCATTTT
-	TRBJ1-6	TRBV6-6	-	CAISEGAYNSPLHF	TGTGCCATCTCCGAGGGGGCCTATAATTCACCCCTCCACTTT
-	TRBJ1-2	TRBV18	-	CASSPGLSEGYTF	TGTGCCAGCTCACCCGGCTTGAGTGAGGGCTACACCTTC